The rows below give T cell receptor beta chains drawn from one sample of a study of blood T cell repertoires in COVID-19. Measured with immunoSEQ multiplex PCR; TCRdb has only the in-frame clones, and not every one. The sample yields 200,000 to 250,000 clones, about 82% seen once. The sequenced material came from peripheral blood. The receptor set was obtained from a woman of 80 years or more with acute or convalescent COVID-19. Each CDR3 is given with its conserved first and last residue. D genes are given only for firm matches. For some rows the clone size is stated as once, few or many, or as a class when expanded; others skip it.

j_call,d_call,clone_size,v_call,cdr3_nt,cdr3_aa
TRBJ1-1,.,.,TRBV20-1,TGCAGTGCTACTTCGAACACTGAAGCTTTCTTT,CSATSNTEAFF
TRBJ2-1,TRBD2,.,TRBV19,TGTGCCAGTAGCCTCGCGGCGGGGGTGCCCGGGTACAATGAGCAGTTCTTC,CASSLAAGVPGYNEQFF
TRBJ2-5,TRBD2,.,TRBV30,TGTGCCTGGGGGACTAGCGGTCAAGAGACCCAGTACTTC,CAWGTSGQETQYF
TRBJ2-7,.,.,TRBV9,TGTGCCAGCAGCCCCACCACTAGGTTCCACGAGCAGTACTTC,CASSPTTRFHEQYF
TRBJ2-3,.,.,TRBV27,TGTGCCAGCAGTTACGGACAGACCTACACAGATACGCAGTATTTT,CASSYGQTYTDTQYF
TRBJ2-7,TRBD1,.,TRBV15,TGTGCCACCAGCAGGGACAGGGGCCACGAGCAGTACTTC,CATSRDRGHEQYF
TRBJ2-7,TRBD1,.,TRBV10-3,TGTGCCATCAGTGAGCAAGGACAGGTCGGTTACGAGCAGTACTTC,CAISEQGQVGYEQYF
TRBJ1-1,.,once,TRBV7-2,TGTGCCAGCAGCTTAGTGGCCACCTCATCGGGGGGCGCGGACACTGAAGCTTTCTTT,CASSLVATSSGGADTEAFF
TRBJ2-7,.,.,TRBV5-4,TGTGCCAGCAGCCAGGCAGGGGCGGGCGAGCAATACTTC,CASSQAGAGEQYF
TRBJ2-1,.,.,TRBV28,TGTGCCAGCAGACAACGGAGCTCCTACAATGAGCAGTTCTTC,CASRQRSSYNEQFF
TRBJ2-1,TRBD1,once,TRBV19,TGTGCCAGTAGTACTCCGGGACAGGGTTACAATGAGCAGTTCTTC,CASSTPGQGYNEQFF
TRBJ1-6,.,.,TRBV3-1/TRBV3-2,TGTGCCAGCAGGGCGCCAGGGGATAATTCACCCCTCCACTTT,CASRAPGDNSPLHF
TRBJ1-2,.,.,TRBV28,TGTGCCAGCACCCTACAGGGCCCTAAAGGCTACACCTTC,CASTLQGPKGYTF
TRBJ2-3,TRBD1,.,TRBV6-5,TGTGCCAGCAGTCTCGGACAGGGGCGCACAGATACGCAGTATTTT,CASSLGQGRTDTQYF
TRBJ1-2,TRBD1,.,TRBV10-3,TGTGCCACGCATCCCGGGACAGGGTCCTGGGGCTACACCTTC,CATHPGTGSWGYTF
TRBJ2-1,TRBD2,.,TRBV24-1,TGTGCCACCAGTGATGGGGCTACTAGCGGGTCCTACAATGAGCAGTTCTTC,CATSDGATSGSYNEQFF
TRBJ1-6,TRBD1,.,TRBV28,TGTGCCAGCAGCCGTCCCCGACAGGGCACTTCACCCCTCCACTTT,CASSRPRQGTSPLHF
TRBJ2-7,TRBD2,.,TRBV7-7,TGTGCTAGCAGCCCAACGGGGCTAGCGGGAGGCGAGCAGTACTTC,CASSPTGLAGGEQYF
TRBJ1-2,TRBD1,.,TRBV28,TGTGCCAGCAGTTTATCCCCAGGGGGAAACTATGGCTACACCTTC,CASSLSPGGNYGYTF
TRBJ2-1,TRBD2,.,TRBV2,TGTGCCAGCAGGGCCAGACTAGCGGGGGTCCCCAGGGAGCAGTTCTTC,CASRARLAGVPREQFF
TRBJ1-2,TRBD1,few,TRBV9,TGTGCCAGCAGCGGACAAACAGGGGAAGGCGGTGGCTACACCTTC,CASSGQTGEGGGYTF
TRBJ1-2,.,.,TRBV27,TGTGCCAGCCCTTTAGAGGGAGTCGCCGGGCGACGGGGCTATGGCTACACCTTC,CASPLEGVAGRRGYGYTF
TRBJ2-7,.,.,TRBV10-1,TGCGCCAGCAGTGCCCTAGGCAGGGGACACGAGCAGTACTTC,CASSALGRGHEQYF
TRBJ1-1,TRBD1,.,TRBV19,TGTGCCAGTAGTATTTCTCCCGGGACAGGGGCTGAAGCTTTCTTT,CASSISPGTGAEAFF
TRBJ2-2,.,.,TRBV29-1,TGCGCGGCGGATCCTAACACCGGGGAGCTGTTTTTT,CAADPNTGELFF
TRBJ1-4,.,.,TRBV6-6,TGTGCCAGCAGTTCAGCCCCCGGGGGGCCTAATGAAAAACTGTTTTTT,CASSSAPGGPNEKLFF
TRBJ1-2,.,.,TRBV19,TGTGCCAGTAGTACGGGGGGCAATGTGCCTAACTATGGCTACACCTTC,CASSTGGNVPNYGYTF
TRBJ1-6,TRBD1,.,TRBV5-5,TGTGCCAGCAGCTTTGACAGGGTGGCTTCACCCCTCCACTTT,CASSFDRVASPLHF
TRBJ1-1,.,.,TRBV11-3,TGTGCCAGCAGCTTAGGGGAGGGCACTGAAGCTTTCTTT,CASSLGEGTEAFF
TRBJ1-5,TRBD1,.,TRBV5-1,TGCGCCAGCAGCTTCACAGGGGGCATCAGTCAGCCCCAGCATTTT,CASSFTGGISQPQHF
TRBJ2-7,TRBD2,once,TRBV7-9,TGTGCCAGCAGCCTTGGGACTAGCGGGAGGTACGAGCAGTACTTC,CASSLGTSGRYEQYF
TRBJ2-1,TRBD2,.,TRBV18,TGTGCCAGCCGACTTAGCGGGGGGGAAAACAATGAGCAGTTCTTC,CASRLSGGENNEQFF
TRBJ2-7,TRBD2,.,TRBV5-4,TGTGCCAGCAGCTTGGTTGTAGCGGGGGTCTTCTACGAGCAGTACTTC,CASSLVVAGVFYEQYF
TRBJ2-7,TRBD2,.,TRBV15,TGTGCCACCAGCAGAGATATAAGCGGGAGTCCCCTCGAGCAGTACTTC,CATSRDISGSPLEQYF
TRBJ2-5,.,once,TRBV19,TGTGCCAGTAGTATTGATGCTCAGGGTGGGCAAGAGACCCAGTACTTC,CASSIDAQGGQETQYF
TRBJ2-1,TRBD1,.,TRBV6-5,TGTGCCACCAAAACCCCGAGGGGGCAGGATGAGCAGTTCTTC,CATKTPRGQDEQFF
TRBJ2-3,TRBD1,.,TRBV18,TGTGCCAGCTCCAGTCAGGGGGAACGGGATACGCAGTATTTT,CASSSQGERDTQYF
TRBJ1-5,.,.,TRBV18,TGTGCCAGCTCCCGAACGGGCGGGTATAGCAATCAGCCCCAGCATTTT,CASSRTGGYSNQPQHF
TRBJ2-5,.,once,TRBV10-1,TGCGCCAGCAGTGAACAGGGCTACCAAGAGACCCAGTACTTC,CASSEQGYQETQYF
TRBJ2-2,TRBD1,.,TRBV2,TGTGCCAGCAGTTCCTCAACAGGGGGCGGGAAGCTGTTTTTT,CASSSSTGGGKLFF
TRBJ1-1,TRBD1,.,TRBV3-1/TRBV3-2,TGTGCCAGCAGCCAACGTGGACAGGCGAACACTGAAGCTTTCTTT,CASSQRGQANTEAFF
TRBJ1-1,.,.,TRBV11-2,TGTGCCAGCCTGGGGGCACCCATGAACACTGAAGCTTTCTTT,CASLGAPMNTEAFF
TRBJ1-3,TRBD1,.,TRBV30,TGTGCCTTGGGGGCGGGACAGGTATACTCTGGAAACACCATATATTTT,CALGAGQVYSGNTIYF
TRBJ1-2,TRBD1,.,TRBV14,TGTGCCAGCACCCGACAGGGGGCCTGGGATGGCTACACCTTC,CASTRQGAWDGYTF
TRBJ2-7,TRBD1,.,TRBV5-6,TGTGCCAGCAGCATACGCGGGACAGGGACCGAGCAGTACTTC,CASSIRGTGTEQYF
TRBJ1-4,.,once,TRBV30,TGTGCCTGGAGTGTACCTCTCTGGGCAGCAACTAATGAAAAACTGTTTTTT,CAWSVPLWAATNEKLFF
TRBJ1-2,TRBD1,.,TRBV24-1,TGTGCCACCAGTGCCGGACAGGGCCACTATGGCTACACCTTC,CATSAGQGHYGYTF
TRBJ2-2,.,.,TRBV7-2,TGTGCCAGCAGCCTGGCAGGGGCAGGCACCGGGGAGCTGTTTTTT,CASSLAGAGTGELFF
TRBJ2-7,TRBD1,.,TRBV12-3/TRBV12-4,TGTGCCAGCAGCCGGACAGGGGCGAGCGAGCAGTACTTC,CASSRTGASEQYF
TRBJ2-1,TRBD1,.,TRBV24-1,TGTGCCACCAGTTGGACAGGGGGCCGTAATGAGCAGTTCTTC,CATSWTGGRNEQFF
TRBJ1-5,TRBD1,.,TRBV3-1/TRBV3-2,TGTGCCAGCAGCCAAGAGTGGACAGGGGGCAATCAGCCCCAGCATTTT,CASSQEWTGGNQPQHF
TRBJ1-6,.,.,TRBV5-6,TGTGCCAGCAGCTTAAACTTAGGAGGCGGCTCCTATAATTCACCCCTCCACTTT,CASSLNLGGGSYNSPLHF
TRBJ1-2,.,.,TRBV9,TGTGCCAGCAGCGTAGGGCAGGGGTCGCGCTATGGCTACACCTTC,CASSVGQGSRYGYTF
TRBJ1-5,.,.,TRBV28,TGTGCCAGCAGCAGCGACAGTTATAGCAATCAGCCCCAGCATTTT,CASSSDSYSNQPQHF
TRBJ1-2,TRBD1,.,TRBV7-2,TGTGCCAGCAGCCCCCGGACAGGGTACGGACGCTATGGCTACACCTTC,CASSPRTGYGRYGYTF
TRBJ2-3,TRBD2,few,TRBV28,TGTGCCAGCAACCTAGCGGGAGTAGGCACAGATACGCAGTATTTT,CASNLAGVGTDTQYF
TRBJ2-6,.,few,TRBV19,TGTGCCAGTAGTATCCAACAGAGTAAAACTGGGGCCAACGTCCTGACTTTC,CASSIQQSKTGANVLTF
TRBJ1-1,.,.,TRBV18,TGTGCCAGCTCACTCGACAGGTTGAACACTGAAGCTTTCTTT,CASSLDRLNTEAFF
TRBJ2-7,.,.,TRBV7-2,TGTGCCAGCAGCCCACCCGGGGTGACCTACGAGCAGTACTTC,CASSPPGVTYEQYF
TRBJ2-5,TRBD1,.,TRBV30,TGTGCCTGGATGGGACAGGGGGCGCGGCAAGAGACCCAGTACTTC,CAWMGQGARQETQYF